This TCR beta chain was sequenced in a study of cytomegalovirus exposure and HLA in healthy donors. Study details: An earlier analysis found some 120 million unique TCR beta sequences from around 180 million T cells. Findings and caveats of the study: Later on, a genetic analysis was performed. It linked a missense variant in DCLRE1C with V- and J-gene trimming of TCR beta. When a later analysis was performed, an Asian-associated ancestry cluster reportedly had fewer N-insertions than the roughly 700-donor mean.

This clone was detected a few times. The antigen is unknown. Germline V gene data show CDR1 as MNHEY and CDR2 as SVGAGI. Trimming removed 1 base at V and 0 bases at J, with 8 bases between. CDR3 length equals 15 residues. PCR amplification relied on 60 Vbeta primers (plus 13 Jbeta primers). Some clones are missing from TCRdb's copy, which holds only in-frame ones; the method was immunoSEQ multiplex PCR. The data show over 100,000 clones, 63% seen once. This clonotype was obtained from a man aged 35 to 55 in good health and CMV-seropositive. The genes are TRBV6-5 and TRBJ2-3; a possible D gene is TRBD2 (5 bases). The sequencing sample was made of PBMCs. CDR3 protein: CASSYLRTSTDTQYF. DNA of the CDR3: TGTGCCAGCAGTTACTTACGGACTAGCACAGATACGCAGTATTTT.